This T cell receptor beta chain was identified in a study of T cell responses to AZD1222 COVID-19 vaccine. Regarding the study as a whole: CD4 TCRs associated with vaccination spanned spike, dominating at 160-218 and 743-854. After the peak T cell response, and only then, were repertoires sampled. Unmutated variant regions reportedly attract nearly half of all spike-specific TCRs. Baseline serology detected seropositivity in only five or six AZD1222 recipients.

Generated by immunoSEQ multiplex PCR, the TCRdb table keeps only in-frame clones and is missing some. The table has more than 140,000 clones, under 95% seen once. Concerning this clone: Antigen specificity is unknown.

The input for sequencing was peripheral blood, taken on day 0 of AZD1222 vaccination. The sequence came from an adult in good health.

CDR3 bases: TGTGCCAGCAGCCCACAGGGACAAGAGACCCAGTACTTC. Residues: CASSPQGQETQYF. The chain recombines TRBV12-3 or TRBV12-4 with TRBJ2-5; a possible D gene is TRBD1 (6 bases). The CDR3 spans 13 residues. The V gene lost 6 bases and the J gene lost 2 bases, with 10 bases spanning the gap.